This T cell receptor (beta chain) came from a study of spatial heterogeneity in lung cancer. Study-level information: A total of approximately 75 untreated early-stage non-small cell lung cancer patients served as donors. Some samples were blood drawn at disease recurrence, with median time to first recurrence of approximately 47 weeks. A consistent excess of beta-chain over alpha-chain sequences was detected. Unique TCR and UMI combinations averaged more than ten appearances each in raw reads.

At least ten counts were recorded for this clonotype. The library was designed around alpha chains, so this beta chain is a stray read whose abundance carries little weight. Trimming stripped 6 bases from V and 6 bases from J, with 8 bases between. The CDR3 has 12 residues. Germline V gene lookup returns CDR1 MDHEN and CDR2 SYDVKM. TCRdb ran MiXCR on the 5' RACE reads and lists one entry per CDR3 protein. Altogether 9,500 to 10,000 distinct CDR3 sequences are present, roughly 3.9% being singletons, with the ten largest covering about 18%. Time point reported: blood taken at disease recurrence. From tumor, nontumor lung or frozen PBMC, whole RNA was taken unsorted for sequencing.

The specimen comprised PBMCs, sampled at recurrence. This chain connects TRBV28 to TRBJ2-2; tentatively, D is TRBD1 or TRBD2 (5 bases each). The sequence was collected from a female donor with early-stage non-small cell lung cancer. The CDR3 DNA reads TGTGCCAGCAGACGGGGCTCCGGGGAGCTGTTTTTT. Translating gives CASRRGSGELFF.